This T cell receptor (beta chain) is drawn from a study of CD8 T cells in Susac syndrome. When the RNA was reverse transcribed, random hexamers were used with an input of about 0.5 to 1 ug. TCRdb redid the calling of the immunoSEQ multiplex PCR reads with MiXCR, one entry per CDR3 protein. Here the sample spans around 71,000 distinct CDR3 sequences, roughly 95% being singletons. Trimming stripped 3 bases from V and 6 bases from J, with 19 bases between. Germline-derived CDR1 and CDR2 are MGHRA and YSYEKL. CDR3 length: 16 residues. The chain recombines TRBV4-1 with TRBJ2-3, with unresolved D. Sample: CD4+ T cells from PBMCs. This sequence was found in a human donor with multiple sclerosis. CDR3 residues: CASSQLNMGWSDTQYF. The CDR3 nucleotides read TGCGCCAGCAGCCAGCTAAACATGGGTTGGAGCGATACGCAGTATTTT.